The 23 T cell receptor beta chains presented below share a single source sample, sequenced in a study of T cells after yellow fever vaccination (dated by TCRdb to about 2019). Receptor amplification or capture employed 5' RACE. Sequencer: Illumina HiSeq 2500. Using fastp trimming at Q25 and MiXCR clonotype assembly, TCRdb reanalyzed the public sequencing data and kept in-frame beta chains. Rows matching on CDR3 protein sequence are summarized as one entry with the most common DNA and genes. This sample holds approximately 140,000 distinct CDR3 sequences; roughly 8.2% were observed only once. The top ten hold roughly 0.73% of the sample. The meaning of the sample's treatment or condition label: live attenuated yellow fever vaccine strain. This material consisted of CD4+ T cells sorted from PBMCs, taken 5 days after the yellow fever booster vaccination. These receptors all come from a man aged 30 to 39 who received the YFV17D yellow fever vaccine.

This clonotype was recorded many times. The chain couples TRBV9 to TRBJ2-3; D gene ambiguous. In germline, CDR1 is SGDLS, CDR2 YYNGEE. V was shortened by 0 bases and J by 4 bases, with 6 bases between the two germline ends. The CDR3 contains 13 residues. The CDR3, as DNA: TGTGCCAGCAGCGTAGAAGTGCCAGATACGCAGTATTTT. It yields the protein CASSVEVPDTQYF.

There are many counts of this clonotype. This sequence joins TRBV12-3 or TRBV12-4 and TRBJ1-1; TRBD1 matches at 7 bases. Germline trimming cut 8 bases from V and 5 bases from J; bases unmatched to any gene: 8. The CDR3 consists of 13 residues. The CDR3 bases are TGTGCCAGCGCGGGACAGATGGGGACTGAAGCTTTCTTT. It specifies CASAGQMGTEAFF.

This clonotype was seen ten or more times. V usage is TRBV7-2 and J usage is TRBJ1-6; D uncertain. Between the trimmed V and J ends, which lost 0 bases and 7 bases, there was a span of 7 bases. The length of the CDR3 is 14 residues. The germline gives CDR1 SGHTA, CDR2 FQGNSA. CDR3 DNA sequence: TGTGCCAGCAGCTTAGCTTCCGGAAATTCACCCCTCCACTTT. Encoded protein: CASSLASGNSPLHF.

In its sample, this clonotype was seen many times. The chain is built from TRBV7-9 and TRBJ2-5, with TRBD1 identical over 11 bases. CDR1 and CDR2 (germline): SEHNR, FQNEAQ (reference sequence). The CDR3 is 17 residues long. The ends lost 5 bases at V and 5 bases at J; junction bases unmatched: 13. In DNA, the CDR3 is TGTGCCAGCAGCCGGACAGGGGGCGGGTTTCGTCCGGAGACCCAGTACTTC. As protein: CASSRTGGGFRPETQYF.

On this clonotype: A read error is possible here, since a much larger clone lies one base away. Without the conserved terminal phenylalanine or tryptophan, this CDR3 likely stems from a read error. V usage is TRBV14 and J usage is TRBJ2-3; no definite D call. The CDR3 extends over 15 amino acids. The V gene's germline CDR1 is SGHDN and CDR2 FVKESK. The V and J ends lost 4 bases and 5 bases respectively, with 16 bases between them. The CDR3 nucleotides are TGTGCCAGCAGCCGGCGTGGAGTGAAGGTAGATACGCAGTATTCT. Translated: CASSRRGVKVDTQYS.

This clonotype was counted between two and nine times. The CDR3 nucleotides read TGTGCCAGCAGCTTAGCCCCCGACTTTCGGAGTTCACCCCTCCACTTT. This encodes CASSLAPDFRSSPLHF. The chain carries TRBV7-2 and TRBJ1-6, with no clear D. CDR1 is SGHTA and CDR2 is FQGNSA in the germline V gene. This CDR3 is built from 16 residues. V lost 0 bases and J 9 bases, leaving 15 bases between the germline ends. Supplemented by reference TRBV7-2 and TRBJ1-6, the full variable domain reads GAGVSQSPSNKVTEKGKDVELRCDPISGHTALYWYRQSLGQGLEFLIYFQGNSAPDKSGLPSDRFSAERTGGSVSTLTIQRTQQEDSAVYLCASSLAPDFRSSPLHFGNGTRLTVT.

The DNA of the CDR3 is TGTGCCAGCAGTATTGGGACTAGCGGGAGGGGTACTAAAGAGACCCAGTACTTC. It translates to CASSIGTSGRGTKETQYF. The chain employs TRBV2 and TRBJ2-5; 16 bases fit TRBD2. Unmatched junction bases numbered 9, after V lost 5 bases and J lost 3 bases. This CDR3 has 18 amino acids. The V gene's germline CDR1 is SNHLY and CDR2 FYNNEI. Supplemented by reference TRBV2 and TRBJ2-5, the full variable domain reads EPEVTQTPSHQVTQMGQEVILRCVPISNHLYFYWYRQILGQKVEFLVSFYNNEISEKSEIFDDQFSVERPDGSNFTLKIRSTKLEDSAMYFCASSIGTSGRGTKETQYFGPGTRLLVL.

This clonotype came up once. A much larger clonotype is one base distant, so this may be a read error. The V gene is TRBV27, the J gene TRBJ1-1, with D possibly matching TRBD1 (5 bases). Germline V gene sequence: CDR1 MNHEY, CDR2 SMNVEV (reference sequence). The CDR3 has 17 residues. V lost 1 base and J 0 bases, leaving 15 bases between the germline ends. In nucleotides, the CDR3 is TGTGCCAGCAGTTTATTGGTCACGGGACTTTTGAACACTGAAGCTTTCTTT. It is translated as CASSLLVTGLLNTEAFF.

The sample holds many counts of this clonotype. CDR3 in amino acids: CASSLRVGRGANYEQYF. In DNA form, the CDR3 reads TGTGCCAGCAGTTTGAGAGTGGGTAGGGGGGCCAACTACGAGCAGTACTTC. The chain employs TRBV28 and TRBJ2-7; tentatively, D is TRBD1 or TRBD2 (6 bases each). The CDR3 totals 17 residues. The V gene's germline CDR1 is MDHEN and CDR2 SYDVKM. Trimming cost V 3 bases and J 3 bases, with 21 bases left between them.

The sample holds many counts of this clonotype. The rearrangement uses TRBV5-6 and TRBJ2-7; no clear D gene. Germline V gene lookup returns CDR1 SGHDT and CDR2 YYEEEE. Trimming shortened V by 0 bases and J by 3 bases, and 10 bases separated the two germline ends. The CDR3 extends over 14 amino acids. The chain's CDR3 is CASSLGTLGYEQYF. As DNA, the CDR3 is TGTGCCAGCAGCTTGGGAACGTTAGGCTACGAGCAGTACTTC.

The V and J genes are TRBV5-4 and TRBJ2-1; 10 bases match TRBD2. Losses at the gene ends were 0 bases for V and 5 bases for J; bases not matched to a gene: 5. The CDR3 extends over 16 amino acids. CDR1 and CDR2 (germline): SGHNT, YYREEE (reference sequence). The CDR3 region is CASSLGSGRADNEQFF. In DNA form, the CDR3 reads TGTGCCAGCAGCTTGGGAAGCGGGAGGGCCGACAATGAGCAGTTCTTC.

This clonotype was seen at least ten times. This chain connects TRBV7-6 to TRBJ2-1; TRBD2 matches at 7 bases. Germline CDR1 SGHVS, CDR2 FNYEAQ. The V segment lost 2 bases and the J segment 9 bases; nucleotides outside the gene matches: 4. CDR3 length equals 13 residues. This CDR3 is CASSLQLAGEQFF. Written as DNA, the CDR3 is TGTGCCAGCAGCTTACAATTAGCGGGTGAGCAGTTCTTC. The variable domain in full, with the rest retrieved from reference TRBV7-6 and TRBJ2-1, is GAGVSQSPRYKVTKRGQDVALRCDPISGHVSLYWYRQALGQGPEFLTYFNYEAQQDKSGLPNDRFSAERPEGSISTLTIQRTEQRDSAMYRCASSLQLAGEQFFGPGTRLTVL.

This clonotype was counted many times. The J gene is TRBJ2-3, the V gene TRBV4-2, with 12 bases identical to TRBD2. CDR3 length: 17 amino acids. The V and J ends lost 4 bases and 6 bases, in that order; junction bases with no gene match: 11. Germline V gene lookup returns CDR1 LGHNA and CDR2 YNFKEQ. As DNA, the CDR3 is TGTGCCAGCAGCCCCCCCCGGCTAGCGGGAGGGCCTGATACGCAGTATTTT. Its translation is CASSPPRLAGGPDTQYF.

This clonotype has a count of ten or more. CDR3 sequence reads: CSVGFGQGETQYF. DNA of the CDR3: TGCAGCGTTGGATTCGGACAGGGCGAGACCCAGTACTTC. The gene calls are TRBV29-1 and TRBJ2-5; 8 bases agree with TRBD1. Germline CDR1 and CDR2: SQVTM and ANQGSEA. J was trimmed by 5 bases and V by 4 bases; bases with no gene match: 6. This CDR3 has 13 amino acids. Looking up the rest from reference TRBV29-1 and TRBJ2-5 gives the full variable domain: SAVISQKPSRDICQRGTSLTIQCQVDSQVTMMFWYRQQPGQSLTLIATANQGSEATYESGFVIDKFPISRPNLTFSTLTVSNMSPEDSSIYLCSVGFGQGETQYFGPGTRLLVL.

This clonotype was seen ten or more times. This chain links TRBV7-2 with TRBJ2-3, with D possibly being TRBD2 (6 bases). CDR1 and CDR2 (germline): SGHTA, FQGNSA. V shed 5 bases and J shed 3 bases, with 21 bases lying between them. The CDR3 runs 17 residues. The CDR3 spells CASSTGLASTGTDTQYF. The CDR3 DNA follows: TGTGCCAGCAGCACGGGGCTAGCGAGCACGGGGACAGATACGCAGTATTTT. The full variable domain, rest sourced from reference TRBV7-2 and TRBJ2-3, is GAGVSQSPSNKVTEKGKDVELRCDPISGHTALYWYRQSLGQGLEFLIYFQGNSAPDKSGLPSDRFSAERTGGSVSTLTIQRTQQEDSAVYLCASSTGLASTGTDTQYFGPGTRLTVL.

Only a few counts were recorded for this clonotype. The chain employs TRBV29-1 and TRBJ1-2; 11 bases match TRBD1. The V gene end was trimmed by 6 bases and the J gene end by 7 bases; junction bases not matched to a gene: 7. The CDR3 is 13 residues long. The germline gives CDR1 SQVTM, CDR2 ANQGSEA. DNA for the CDR3: TGCAGCGTCCAGGACAGGGGGCGGGTTGGCTACACCTTC. Its translation is CSVQDRGRVGYTF.

This clonotype has more than one count but fewer than ten. The chain couples TRBV15 to TRBJ2-7; 10 bases agree with TRBD2. This CDR3 has 17 residues. V lost 2 bases to trimming and J lost 3 bases; unmatched junction nucleotides: 10. CDR1 is LNHNV and CDR2 is YYDKDF in the germline V gene (reference sequence). The CDR3 nucleotides read TGTGCCACCAGCAGACCACCGGGACTAGCGAACTACTACGAGCAGTACTTC. Residues: CATSRPPGLANYYEQYF.

This clonotype was observed at least ten times. J is TRBJ1-1 and V is TRBV4-3; no clear D. V dropped 0 bases and J dropped 7 bases, with 15 bases sitting between them. The CDR3 loop spans 15 amino acids. The germline CDR1 and CDR2 sequences are LGHNA and YSLEER. CDR3 sequence: CASSQDRGGANEAFF. Written as DNA, the CDR3 is TGCGCCAGCAGCCAAGATCGAGGAGGAGCCAATGAAGCTTTCTTT.

The J gene is TRBJ2-1, the V gene TRBV4-3; a weak D match, TRBD2 (6 bases). CDR3 length: 13 amino acids. The germline V and J ends were trimmed by 3 bases and 6 bases, with 9 bases remaining between them. In germline, CDR1 is LGHNA, CDR2 YSLEER. The CDR3 nucleotides read TGCGCCAGCAGCCAGGGGGGACGCAATGAGCAGTTCTTC. Encoded protein: CASSQGGRNEQFF.

Remarks on this clonotype: This could be a read error, since a much larger clone is one nucleotide away. The V gene is TRBV6-1, the J gene TRBJ2-7, with 11 bases identical to TRBD2. Germline lookup yields CDR1 MNHNS and CDR2 SASEGT. The CDR3 has 14 residues. The V and J ends lost 10 bases and 2 bases, in that order; junction bases with no gene match: 7. The DNA of the CDR3 is TGTGCCAACAGCGTAGCGGGAGGGCCCTACGAGCAGTACTTC. Amino acids: CANSVAGGPYEQYF.

This clonotype was detected many times. The chain carries TRBV7-9 and TRBJ2-1; D uncertain. The CDR3 sequence is 13 residues long. The V end was cut by 0 bases, the J end by 4 bases, with 4 bases between. Germline-derived CDR1 and CDR2 are SEHNR and FQNEAQ (reference sequence). The CDR3 loop reads CASSLAAYNEQFF. The CDR3 DNA sequence: TGTGCCAGCAGCTTAGCAGCTTACAATGAGCAGTTCTTC.

This clonotype was recorded many times. The V gene is TRBV7-2, the J gene TRBJ2-2; D not certain. This CDR3 spans 14 amino acids. Germline values: CDR1 SGHTA, CDR2 FQGNSA. Trimming took 0 bases from V and 4 from J, leaving 6 bases between them. The CDR3 protein is CASSLAVVTGELFF. CDR3 in DNA: TGTGCCAGCAGCTTAGCGGTGGTCACCGGGGAGCTGTTTTTT.

This clonotype was detected ten times or more. The chain carries TRBV6-1 and TRBJ2-3; no clear D. This CDR3 has 14 residues. V lost 6 bases and J lost 6, with 16 bases in between. Germline values: CDR1 MNHNS, CDR2 SASEGT. CDR3 sequence: CASSQRALADTQYF. The CDR3 region has the DNA TGTGCCAGCAGCCAACGGGCCCTGGCGGATACGCAGTATTTT.